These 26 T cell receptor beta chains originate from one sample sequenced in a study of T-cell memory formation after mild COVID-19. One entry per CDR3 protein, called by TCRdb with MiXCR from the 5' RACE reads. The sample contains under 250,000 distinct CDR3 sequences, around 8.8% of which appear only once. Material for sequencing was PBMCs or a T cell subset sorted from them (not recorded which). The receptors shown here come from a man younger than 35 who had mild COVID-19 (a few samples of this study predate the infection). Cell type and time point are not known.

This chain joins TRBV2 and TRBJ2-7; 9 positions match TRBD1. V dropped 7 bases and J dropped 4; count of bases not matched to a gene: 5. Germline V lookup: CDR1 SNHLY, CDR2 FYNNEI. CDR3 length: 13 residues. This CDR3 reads CASTMDRGYEQYV. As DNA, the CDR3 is TGTGCCAGCACGATGGACAGGGGATACGAGCAGTACGTC.

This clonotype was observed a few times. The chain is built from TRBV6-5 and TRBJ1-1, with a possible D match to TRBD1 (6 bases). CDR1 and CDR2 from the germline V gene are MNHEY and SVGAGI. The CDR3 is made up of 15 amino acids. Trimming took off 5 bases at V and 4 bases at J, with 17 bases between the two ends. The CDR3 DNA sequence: TGTGCCAGCAGTAGCCGGTCGACAGGCGGCACTGAAGCTTTCTTT. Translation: CASSSRSTGGTEAFF.

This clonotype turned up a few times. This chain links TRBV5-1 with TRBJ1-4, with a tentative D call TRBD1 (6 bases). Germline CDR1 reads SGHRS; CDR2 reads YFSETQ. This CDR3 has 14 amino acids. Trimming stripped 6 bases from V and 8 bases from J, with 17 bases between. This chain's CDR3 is CASNGGRVGEKLFF. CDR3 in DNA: TGCGCCAGCAACGGGGGCAGGGTTGGAGAAAAACTGTTTTTT.

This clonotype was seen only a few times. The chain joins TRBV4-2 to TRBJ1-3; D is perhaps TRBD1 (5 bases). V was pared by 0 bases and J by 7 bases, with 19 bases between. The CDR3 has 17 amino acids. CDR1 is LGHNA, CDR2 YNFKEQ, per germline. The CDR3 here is CASSQDTGRLGGNTIYF. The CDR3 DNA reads TGTGCCAGCAGCCAAGATACCGGACGGTTGGGGGGGAACACCATATATTTT.

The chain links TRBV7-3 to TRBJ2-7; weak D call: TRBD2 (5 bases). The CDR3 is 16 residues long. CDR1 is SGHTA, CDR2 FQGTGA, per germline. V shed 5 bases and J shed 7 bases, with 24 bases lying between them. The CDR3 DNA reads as TGTGCCAGCAGCCCAGGAGGCGGACGGGTTAGACGGGAGCAGTACTTC. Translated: CASSPGGGRVRREQYF.

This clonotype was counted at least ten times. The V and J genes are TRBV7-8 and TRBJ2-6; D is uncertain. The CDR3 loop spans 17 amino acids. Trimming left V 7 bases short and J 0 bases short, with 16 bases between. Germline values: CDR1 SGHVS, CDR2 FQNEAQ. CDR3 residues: CASTPGLGLSGANVLTF. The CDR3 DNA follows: TGTGCCAGCACCCCCGGGTTAGGGCTCTCTGGGGCCAACGTCCTGACTTTC.

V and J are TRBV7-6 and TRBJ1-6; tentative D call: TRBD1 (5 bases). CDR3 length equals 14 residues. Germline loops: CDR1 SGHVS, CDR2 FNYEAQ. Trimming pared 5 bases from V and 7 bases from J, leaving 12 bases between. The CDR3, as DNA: TGTGCCAGCAGCCTTGGGACGGCGAATTCACCCCTCCACTTT. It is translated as CASSLGTANSPLHF.

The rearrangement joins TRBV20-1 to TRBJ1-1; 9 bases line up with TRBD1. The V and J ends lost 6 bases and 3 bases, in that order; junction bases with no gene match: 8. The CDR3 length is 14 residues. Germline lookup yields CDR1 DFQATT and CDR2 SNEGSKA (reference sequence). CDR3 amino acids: CSAHLQGADTEAFF. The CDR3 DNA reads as TGCAGTGCCCACCTACAGGGGGCAGACACTGAAGCTTTCTTT.

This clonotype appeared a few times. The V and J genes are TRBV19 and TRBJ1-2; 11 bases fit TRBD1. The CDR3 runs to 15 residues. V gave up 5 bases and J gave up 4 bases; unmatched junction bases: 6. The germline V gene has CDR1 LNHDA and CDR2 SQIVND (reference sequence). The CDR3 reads CASSPWDRGSYGYTF. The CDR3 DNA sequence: TGTGCCAGTAGTCCCTGGGACAGGGGGAGCTATGGCTACACCTTC.

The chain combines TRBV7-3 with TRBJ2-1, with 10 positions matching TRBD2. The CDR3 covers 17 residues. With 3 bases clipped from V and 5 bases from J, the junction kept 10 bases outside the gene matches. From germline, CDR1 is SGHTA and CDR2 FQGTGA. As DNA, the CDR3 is TGTGCCAGCAGCTTCCAACCGGGACTAGCGCCGGACAATGAGCAGTTCTTC. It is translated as CASSFQPGLAPDNEQFF.

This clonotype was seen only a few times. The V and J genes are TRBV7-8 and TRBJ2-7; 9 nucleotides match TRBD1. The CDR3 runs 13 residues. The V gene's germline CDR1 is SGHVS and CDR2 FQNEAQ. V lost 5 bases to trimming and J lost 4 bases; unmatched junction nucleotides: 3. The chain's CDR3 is CASSRDRAYEQYV. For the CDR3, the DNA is TGTGCCAGCAGCCGGGACAGGGCATACGAGCAGTACGTC.

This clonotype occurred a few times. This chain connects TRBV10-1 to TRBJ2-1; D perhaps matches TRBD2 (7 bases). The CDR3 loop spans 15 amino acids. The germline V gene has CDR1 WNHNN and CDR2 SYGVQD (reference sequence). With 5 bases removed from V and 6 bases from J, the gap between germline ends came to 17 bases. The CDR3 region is CASSMAGARSNEQFF. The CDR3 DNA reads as TGCGCCAGCAGTATGGCGGGGGCGCGCTCCAATGAGCAGTTCTTC.

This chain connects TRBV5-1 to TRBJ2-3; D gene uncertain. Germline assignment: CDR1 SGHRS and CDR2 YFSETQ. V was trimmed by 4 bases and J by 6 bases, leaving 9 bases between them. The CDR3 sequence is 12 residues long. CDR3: CASSQYRDTQYF. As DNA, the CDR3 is TGCGCCAGCAGCCAATATCGGGATACGCAGTATTTT.

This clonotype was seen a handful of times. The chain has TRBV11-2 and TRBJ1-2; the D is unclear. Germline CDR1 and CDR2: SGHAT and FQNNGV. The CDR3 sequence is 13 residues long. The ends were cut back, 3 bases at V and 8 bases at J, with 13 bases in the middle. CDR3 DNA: TGTGCCAGCAGCTTCTCTACTGGAGGGGGCTACACCTTC. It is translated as CASSFSTGGGYTF.

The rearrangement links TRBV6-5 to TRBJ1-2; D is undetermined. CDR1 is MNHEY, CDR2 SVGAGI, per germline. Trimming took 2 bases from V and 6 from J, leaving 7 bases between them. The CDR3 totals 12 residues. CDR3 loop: CASSYADNGYTF. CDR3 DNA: TGTGCCAGCAGTTACGCTGACAATGGCTACACCTTC.

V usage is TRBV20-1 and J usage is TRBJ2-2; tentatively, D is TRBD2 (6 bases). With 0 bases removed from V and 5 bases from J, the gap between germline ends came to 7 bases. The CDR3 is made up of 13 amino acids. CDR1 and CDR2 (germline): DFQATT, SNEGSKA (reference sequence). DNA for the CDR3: TGCAGTGCTAGAGATGGAGGGACCGGGGAGCTGTTTTTT. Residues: CSARDGGTGELFF.

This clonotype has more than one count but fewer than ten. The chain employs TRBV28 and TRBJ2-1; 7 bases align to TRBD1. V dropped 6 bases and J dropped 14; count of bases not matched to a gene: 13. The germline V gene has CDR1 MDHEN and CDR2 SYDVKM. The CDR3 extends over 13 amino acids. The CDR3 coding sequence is TGTGCCAGCAGCTCCCAAGAGGGGCAGGGGGAGTTCTTC. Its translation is CASSSQEGQGEFF.

CDR3: CSARIDRAAQPQHF. DNA for the CDR3: TGCAGTGCTAGAATTGACAGGGCAGCCCAGCCCCAGCATTTT. The chain links TRBV20-1 to TRBJ1-5, with 7 positions matching TRBD1. The V segment lost 2 bases and the J segment 7 bases; nucleotides outside the gene matches: 8. The CDR3 is made up of 14 amino acids. Germline lookup yields CDR1 DFQATT and CDR2 SNEGSKA (reference sequence).

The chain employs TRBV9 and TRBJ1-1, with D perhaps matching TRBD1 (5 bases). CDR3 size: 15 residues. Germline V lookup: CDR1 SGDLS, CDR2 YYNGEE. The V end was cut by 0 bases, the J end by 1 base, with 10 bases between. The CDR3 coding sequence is TGTGCCAGCAGCGTAGATGCAGGGCAGAACACTGAAGCTTTCTTT. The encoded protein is CASSVDAGQNTEAFF.

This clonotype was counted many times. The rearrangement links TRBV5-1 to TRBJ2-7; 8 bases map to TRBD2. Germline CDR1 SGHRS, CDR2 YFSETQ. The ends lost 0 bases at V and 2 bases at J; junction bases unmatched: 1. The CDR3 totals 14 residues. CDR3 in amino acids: CASSLAAGAYEQYF. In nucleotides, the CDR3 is TGCGCCAGCAGCTTGGCAGCGGGGGCCTACGAGCAGTACTTC.

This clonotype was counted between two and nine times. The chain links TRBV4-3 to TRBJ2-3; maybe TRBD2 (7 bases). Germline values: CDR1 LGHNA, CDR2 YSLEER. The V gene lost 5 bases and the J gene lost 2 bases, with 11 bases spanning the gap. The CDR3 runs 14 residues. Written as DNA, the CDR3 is TGCGCCAGCAGCTTAGGGGGGGTCACAGATACGCAGTATTTT. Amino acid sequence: CASSLGGVTDTQYF.

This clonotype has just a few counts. The CDR3 is CASSQVEGGTGELFF. CDR3 DNA sequence: TGTGCCAGCAGCCAAGTGGAGGGGGGTACCGGGGAGCTGTTTTTT. The V gene is TRBV4-2, the J gene TRBJ2-2; D could derive from TRBD1 or TRBD2 (6 bases each). Between the trimmed V and J ends, which lost 1 base and 5 bases, there was a span of 11 bases. Germline CDR1 LGHNA, CDR2 YNFKEQ. This CDR3 has 15 residues.

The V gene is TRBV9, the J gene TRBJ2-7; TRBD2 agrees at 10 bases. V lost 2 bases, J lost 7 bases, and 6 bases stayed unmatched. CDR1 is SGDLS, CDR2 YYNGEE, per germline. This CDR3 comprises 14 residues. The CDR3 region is CASSVGSGGREQYF. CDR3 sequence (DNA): TGTGCCAGCAGCGTCGGTAGCGGGGGGCGAGAGCAGTACTTC.

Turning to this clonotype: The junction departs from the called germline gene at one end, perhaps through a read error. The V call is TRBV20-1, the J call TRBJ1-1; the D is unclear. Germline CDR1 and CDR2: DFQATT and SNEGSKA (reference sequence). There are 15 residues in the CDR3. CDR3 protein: CSAPPLDGLNTEAFF. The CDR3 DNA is TGCAGTGCTCCTCCACTGGACGGACTGAACACTGAAGCCTTCTTT.

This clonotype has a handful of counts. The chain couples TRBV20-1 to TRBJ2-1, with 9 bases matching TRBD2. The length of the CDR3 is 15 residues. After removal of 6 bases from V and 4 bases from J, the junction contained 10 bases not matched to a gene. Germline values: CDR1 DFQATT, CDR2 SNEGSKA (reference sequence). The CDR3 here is CSAKLSGGPYNEQFF. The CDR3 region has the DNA TGCAGTGCGAAACTTAGCGGGGGACCATACAATGAGCAGTTCTTC.

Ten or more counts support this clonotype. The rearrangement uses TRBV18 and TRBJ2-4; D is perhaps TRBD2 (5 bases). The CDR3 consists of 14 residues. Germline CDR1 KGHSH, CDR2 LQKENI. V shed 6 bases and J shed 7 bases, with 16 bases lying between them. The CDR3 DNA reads TGTGCCAGCTCCCCTATCGCGGGTATGAACATTCAGTACTTC. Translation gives CASSPIAGMNIQYF.